Listed below are T cell receptor beta chains from one sample, sequenced in a study of blood T cell repertoires in COVID-19. Data came from immunoSEQ multiplex PCR; TCRdb stores just in-frame clones and leaves some out. The data contain more than 100,000 clones, 70% to 90% of them seen just once; the ten biggest clones take up approximately 4.2%. The sample consisted of peripheral blood. The source is a man aged 35-49 years with acute or convalescent COVID-19. CDR3s include the opening cysteine and the closing phenylalanine or tryptophan. A D gene is named only where the DNA matches it firmly. Size values are once, few and many counts, or a class for expanded clones, and some rows have none.

j_call: TRBJ2-3; v_call: TRBV11-2; clone_size: NA; d_call: NA; cdr3_nt: TGTGCCAGCAGCTTCAGGGGCGTCGCAGATACGCAGTATTTT; cdr3_aa: CASSFRGVADTQYF
j_call: TRBJ1-4; v_call: TRBV5-4; clone_size: NA; d_call: TRBD1; cdr3_nt: TGTGCCAGCAGCTTGGGTGGGACAGATAATGAAAAACTGTTTTTT; cdr3_aa: CASSLGGTDNEKLFF
j_call: TRBJ1-5; v_call: TRBV5-6; clone_size: NA; d_call: NA; cdr3_nt: TGTGCCAGCAGCCAGAGCACAGGCCCCTATAGCAATCAGCCCCAGCATTTT; cdr3_aa: CASSQSTGPYSNQPQHF
j_call: TRBJ2-7; v_call: TRBV7-2; clone_size: NA; d_call: NA; cdr3_nt: TGTGCCAGCAGCTTAGGTATAGGGACACGGATCTACGAGCAGTACTTC; cdr3_aa: CASSLGIGTRIYEQYF
j_call: TRBJ2-5; v_call: TRBV30; clone_size: NA; d_call: TRBD2; cdr3_nt: TGTGCCTGGAGTATGACTAGCGGGGCTCGGCGCGAGACCCAGTACTTC; cdr3_aa: CAWSMTSGARRETQYF
j_call: TRBJ1-1; v_call: TRBV10-3; clone_size: NA; d_call: NA; cdr3_nt: TGTGCCATCCTGGCTCAGGAGAACACTGAAGCTTTCTTT; cdr3_aa: CAILAQENTEAFF
j_call: TRBJ2-5; v_call: TRBV5-1; clone_size: NA; d_call: TRBD2; cdr3_nt: TGCGCCAGCAGCTTGAGAGCGGGGGTTATACAAGAGACCCAGTACTTC; cdr3_aa: CASSLRAGVIQETQYF
j_call: TRBJ1-6; v_call: TRBV11-2; clone_size: NA; d_call: TRBD1; cdr3_nt: TGTGCCAGCAGCGCCCGACAGGGGATCTCGCATAATTCACCCCTCCACTTT; cdr3_aa: CASSARQGISHNSPLHF
j_call: TRBJ2-2; v_call: TRBV7-3; clone_size: NA; d_call: NA; cdr3_nt: TGTGCCAGCAGCTATAACAGGGAAGGGGAGCTGTTTTTT; cdr3_aa: CASSYNREGELFF
j_call: TRBJ1-2; v_call: TRBV9; clone_size: NA; d_call: NA; cdr3_nt: TGTGCCAGCAGTACGCTTGTGGGGGCAGCGGGATATGGCTACACCTTC; cdr3_aa: CASSTLVGAAGYGYTF
j_call: TRBJ2-2; v_call: TRBV19; clone_size: NA; d_call: NA; cdr3_nt: TGTGCCAGTAGTCCCCGGGGGGCGGGCACCGGGGAGCTGTTTTTT; cdr3_aa: CASSPRGAGTGELFF
j_call: TRBJ2-7; v_call: TRBV27; clone_size: NA; d_call: TRBD1; cdr3_nt: TGTGCCAGCAGTTCGACAGGGGGGGGGTACGAGCAGTACTTC; cdr3_aa: CASSSTGGGYEQYF
j_call: TRBJ1-5; v_call: TRBV12-3/TRBV12-4; clone_size: NA; d_call: NA; cdr3_nt: TGTGCCAGCAGTCGGACAGTTTTTCAGCCCCAGCATTTT; cdr3_aa: CASSRTVFQPQHF
j_call: TRBJ2-3; v_call: TRBV5-6; clone_size: few; d_call: TRBD2; cdr3_nt: TGTGCCAGCAGCTTTCTAGCGGATACCACAGATACGCAGTATTTT; cdr3_aa: CASSFLADTTDTQYF
j_call: TRBJ1-1; v_call: TRBV30; clone_size: NA; d_call: NA; cdr3_nt: TGTGCCTGGACGGGGAATAAGAACACTGAAGCTTTCTTT; cdr3_aa: CAWTGNKNTEAFF
j_call: TRBJ2-1; v_call: TRBV29-1; clone_size: NA; d_call: TRBD2; cdr3_nt: TGCAGCGTTGAAGGACTAGCGGGAGTCCTGAGCTCCTACAATGAGCAGTTCTTC; cdr3_aa: CSVEGLAGVLSSYNEQFF
j_call: TRBJ2-6; v_call: TRBV18; clone_size: NA; d_call: NA; cdr3_nt: TGTGCCAGCTCACCCATTGAAGGGGTTCGGGCCAACGTCCTGACTTTC; cdr3_aa: CASSPIEGVRANVLTF
j_call: TRBJ2-3; v_call: TRBV5-1; clone_size: NA; d_call: NA; cdr3_nt: TGCGCCAGCAGCTTGGGGACAGCTATTATTAGCACAGATACGCAGTATTTT; cdr3_aa: CASSLGTAIISTDTQYF
j_call: TRBJ2-7; v_call: TRBV3-1/TRBV3-2; clone_size: NA; d_call: TRBD2; cdr3_nt: TGTGCCAGCAGCCAAGAGCGGACTAGCGGAAACTACGAGCAGTACTTC; cdr3_aa: CASSQERTSGNYEQYF
j_call: TRBJ1-6; v_call: TRBV19; clone_size: NA; d_call: NA; cdr3_nt: TGTGCCAGTAGTCTCGTTCTGGCCAATTCACCCCTCCACTTT; cdr3_aa: CASSLVLANSPLHF
j_call: TRBJ2-2; v_call: TRBV5-4; clone_size: NA; d_call: TRBD2; cdr3_nt: TGTGCCAGCAGCACCCTAGCCCTCGGGGGGACCGGGGAGCTGTTTTTT; cdr3_aa: CASSTLALGGTGELFF
j_call: TRBJ1-2; v_call: TRBV5-6; clone_size: NA; d_call: TRBD1; cdr3_nt: TGTGCCAGCAGCTTAGGGGGGACAGCTAACTATGGCTACACCTTC; cdr3_aa: CASSLGGTANYGYTF
j_call: TRBJ2-7; v_call: TRBV2; clone_size: NA; d_call: TRBD2; cdr3_nt: TGTGCCAGCAGTGAAGTCAATCCTATAGCGGGAGGGCAGGAGCAGTACTTC; cdr3_aa: CASSEVNPIAGGQEQYF
j_call: TRBJ2-1; v_call: TRBV7-2; clone_size: NA; d_call: TRBD2; cdr3_nt: TGTGCCAGCAGTTCTAGCGGGGGGACCGGATACAATGAGCAGTTCTTC; cdr3_aa: CASSSSGGTGYNEQFF
j_call: TRBJ2-7; v_call: TRBV7-6; clone_size: NA; d_call: TRBD2; cdr3_nt: TGTGCCAGCAGCTTCCGCGTGGGCGGGGGGCCGGGTGACGAGCAGTACTTC; cdr3_aa: CASSFRVGGGPGDEQYF
j_call: TRBJ2-5; v_call: TRBV5-5; clone_size: NA; d_call: TRBD2; cdr3_nt: TGTGCCAGCAGCTTAACTAGCGGGGTGGGGTACTTC; cdr3_aa: CASSLTSGVGYF
j_call: TRBJ2-3; v_call: TRBV6-2/TRBV6-3; clone_size: NA; d_call: TRBD2; cdr3_nt: TGTGCCAGCAGTTACGCTAGCGGGGACCTCACAGATACGCAGTATTTT; cdr3_aa: CASSYASGDLTDTQYF
j_call: TRBJ1-2; v_call: TRBV3-1/TRBV3-2; clone_size: NA; d_call: TRBD1; cdr3_nt: TGTGCCAGCAGCCAAGCCGGGACAGACTTCTATGGCTACACCTTC; cdr3_aa: CASSQAGTDFYGYTF
j_call: TRBJ1-4; v_call: TRBV3-1/TRBV3-2; clone_size: NA; d_call: TRBD1; cdr3_nt: TGTGCCAGCAGCTTCGGACAGGCTGCAACTAATGAAAAACTGTTTTTT; cdr3_aa: CASSFGQAATNEKLFF
j_call: TRBJ1-1; v_call: TRBV30; clone_size: NA; d_call: NA; cdr3_nt: TGTGCCTGGAGAAGTCACTCGGACACTGAAGCTTTCTTT; cdr3_aa: CAWRSHSDTEAFF
j_call: TRBJ1-2; v_call: TRBV3-1/TRBV3-2; clone_size: NA; d_call: NA; cdr3_nt: TGTGCCAGCAGCCAAGATCAGGCTGGGGGCAGGGGCTACACCTTC; cdr3_aa: CASSQDQAGGRGYTF
j_call: TRBJ1-1; v_call: TRBV29-1; clone_size: few; d_call: NA; cdr3_nt: TGCAGCGTTGAAGATCGGGGGGAACGGGCAACTGGTGAAGCTTTCTTT; cdr3_aa: CSVEDRGERATGEAFF